This TCR beta chain appears in the sequencing data of a study of OX40 agonist ivuxolimab in advanced cancers. Sequencing used immunoSEQ multiplex PCR; TCRdb keeps in-frame clones, though not all of them. The sample includes about 64,000 clones, about 80% of them seen just once. The CDR3 consists of 16 residues. Germline CDR1 is LNHDA and CDR2 is SQIVND (reference sequence). The trim removed 3 bases at V and 6 bases at J, leaving 10 bases unmatched. The genes are TRBV19 and TRBJ1-5, with TRBD1 identical over 8 bases. The material sequenced was CD4+ or CD8+ T cells sorted from blood, taken in a trial of the OX40 agonist ivuxolimab. The clonotype comes from an adult with an advanced solid tumor such as melanoma, head and neck, liver or kidney cancer. The CDR3, as DNA: TGTGCCAGTAGTATGGGCCACAGGGGGGCCGGTCAGCCCCAGCATTTT. Its protein product is CASSMGHRGAGQPQHF.